This T cell receptor (beta chain) was observed in a study of technical replicates of blood from several donors. The assay was immunoSEQ multiplex PCR, and TCRdb's table has in-frame clones only and misses some. Of tens of thousands of clones listed, over 85% are singletons. The ends lost 10 bases at V and 6 bases at J; junction bases unmatched: 11. CDR1 MNHEY and CDR2 SMNVEV come from the germline V gene (reference sequence). CDR3 length: 13 residues. The rearrangement joins TRBV27 to TRBJ2-7, with TRBD1 matching 8 bases. The material sequenced was T cells isolated from PBMCs. This sequence was found in a human donor in good health. The CDR3 sequence is CATAGGQGIEQYF. The CDR3 bases are TGTGCCACCGCAGGCGGACAGGGCATCGAGCAGTACTTC.